This TCR beta chain was obtained from a study of graft-versus-host responses after intestinal transplantation. Across the whole study: Recipients across the board were started on anti-thymocyte globulin induction, then kept on tacrolimus and steroids for two to four years.

Trimming took off 7 bases at V and 8 bases at J, with 20 bases between the two ends. This CDR3 spans 14 amino acids. Germline CDR1 and CDR2: WSHSY and SAAADI. Regarding the study as a whole: Detection of GvH clones occurred in recipient marrow, and some had their first appearance in ileum or blood. Early declines in HvG clones that occurred post-transplant were associated with peak circulating GvH clone levels.

Labeling with CFSE marked some 200,000 responder cells, which were plated with some 200,000 irradiated, violet-dye-labeled stimulator cells. The data were produced by immunoSEQ multiplex PCR, yet TCRdb's version contains in-frame clones alone and is incomplete. The table includes 20,000 to 25,000 clones, more than 40% detected once. Specimen: alloreactive CD4+ T cells from a mixed lymphocyte reaction culture, collected before intestinal transplant. Subset denoted: CFSE-low proliferating T cells sorted from roughly six-day pre-transplant mixed lymphocyte reaction (GvH or HvG direction). The V gene is TRBV10-2, the J gene TRBJ1-2, with D possibly TRBD1 on 5 matching bases. The clonotype comes from a human patient who received an intestinal transplant. CDR3 in amino acids: CASTIPGLGRGYTF. As DNA, the CDR3 is TGCGCCAGCACAATTCCGGGACTGGGGCGCGGCTACACCTTC.